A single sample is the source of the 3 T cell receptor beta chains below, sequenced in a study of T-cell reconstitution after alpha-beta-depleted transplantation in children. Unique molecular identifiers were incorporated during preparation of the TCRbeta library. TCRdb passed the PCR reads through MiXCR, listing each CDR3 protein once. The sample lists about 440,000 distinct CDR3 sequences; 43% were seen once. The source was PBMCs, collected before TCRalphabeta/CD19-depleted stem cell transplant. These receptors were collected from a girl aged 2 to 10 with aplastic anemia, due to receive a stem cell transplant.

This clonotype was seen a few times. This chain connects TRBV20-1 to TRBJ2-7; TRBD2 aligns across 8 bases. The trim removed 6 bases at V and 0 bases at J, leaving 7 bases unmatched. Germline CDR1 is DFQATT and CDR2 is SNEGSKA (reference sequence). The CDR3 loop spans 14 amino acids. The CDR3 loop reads CSALAGTSSYEQYF. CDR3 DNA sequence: TGCAGTGCCCTAGCCGGGACTAGCTCCTACGAGCAGTACTTC.

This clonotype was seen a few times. The CDR3 bases are TGCAGTGCGGGGGACAGGGGGAAGGACACCGGGGAGCTGTTTTTT. This codes for CSAGDRGKDTGELFF. The chain links TRBV20-1 to TRBJ2-2; 11 nucleotides align to TRBD1. V was clipped by 6 bases and J by 3 bases; unmatched bases: 6. This CDR3 has 15 amino acids. CDR1 and CDR2 from the germline V gene are DFQATT and SNEGSKA (reference sequence).

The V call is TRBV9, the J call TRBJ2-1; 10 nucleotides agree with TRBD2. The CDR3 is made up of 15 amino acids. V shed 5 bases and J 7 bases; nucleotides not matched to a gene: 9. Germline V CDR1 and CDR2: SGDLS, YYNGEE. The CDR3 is CASSSSGGAGNEQFF. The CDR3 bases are TGTGCCAGCAGTTCCAGCGGGGGGGCGGGGAATGAGCAGTTCTTC.